These T cell receptor beta chains were read from a single sample in a study of T-cell reconstitution after alpha-beta-depleted transplantation in children. TCRdb analysed the PCR reads with MiXCR anew, one entry per CDR3 protein. The sample contains about 640,000 distinct CDR3 sequences, approximately 12% of which appear only once. Sequences were derived from PBMCs, mostly from graft donor cells, sampled 360 days after TCRalphabeta/CD19-depleted stem cell transplant. These TCRs come from a male patient aged 10-17 years who had a stem cell transplant for acute myeloid leukemia, so the T cells may come from the graft donor. The conserved cysteine and the conserved F or W are not part of the CDR3 here. Fields, in order: V gene, J gene, CDR3 protein.

TRBV20-1	TRBJ2-7	SATRAGVPHEQY
TRBV12-3/TRBV12-4	TRBJ2-7	ASSSTGTGSYEQY
TRBV20-1	TRBJ2-1	SARPLGGPGEQF
TRBV6-5	TRBJ2-5	ASTREATETQY
TRBV29-1	TRBJ2-3	SVEVTDTQY
TRBV24-1	TRBJ2-6	APRDTSSGANVLT
TRBV20-1	TRBJ1-2	SARVVSNYGYT
TRBV7-2	TRBJ2-7	ASSLGTTSGAFKGQY
TRBV12-3/TRBV12-4	TRBJ2-7	ASSPGTSGVSYEQY
TRBV14	TRBJ2-1	ASSQDPGLSSYNEQF
TRBV29-1	TRBJ2-5	SVDGGRQETQY
TRBV28	TRBJ1-1	ASILDWGYGEAF
TRBV12-3/TRBV12-4	TRBJ2-5	ASSEGVRETQY
TRBV20-1	TRBJ2-1	SARDIGRDYRYNEQF
TRBV20-1	TRBJ2-7	SAWAPTGGTYEQY
TRBV4-3	TRBJ2-1	ASSQGMAYNEQF
TRBV28	TRBJ1-4	ASSIQEYNEKLF
TRBV20-1	TRBJ2-1	SASGDYYNEQF
TRBV7-9	TRBJ2-1	ASSSPGSPYNEQF
TRBV6-5	TRBJ2-2	ASSYPTGSNTGELF
TRBV29-1	TRBJ2-7	SALTGGEQY
TRBV12-3/TRBV12-4	TRBJ2-1	ASSHVGQGGNEQF
TRBV12-3/TRBV12-4	TRBJ2-1	ASSLERAHNEQF
TRBV6-1	TRBJ2-7	ASSGVAGTLSYEQY
TRBV20-1	TRBJ1-1	SAIPRFTEAF
TRBV7-3	TRBJ2-5	ASSLGGTLQETQY
TRBV5-8	TRBJ2-2	ASSPGGYNTGELF
TRBV20-1	TRBJ2-3	SARAGGSYDTQY
TRBV11-2	TRBJ2-7	ASSLGQDLYEQY
TRBV20-1	TRBJ1-2	SASRTDSGYT
TRBV12-3/TRBV12-4	TRBJ2-5	ASGRSSGIETQY
TRBV4-2	TRBJ2-6	ASSQWDPGANVLT
TRBV12-3/TRBV12-4	TRBJ1-1	ASSFNRGRTAF